These 9 T cell receptor beta chains came from one sample sequenced in a study of blood T cell repertoires in COVID-19. The table came from immunoSEQ multiplex PCR; TCRdb's copy has only in-frame clones and leaves some out. Here the sample spans roughly 300,000 clones, roughly 85% being singletons. The sequencing sample was made of peripheral blood. The receptor source for this set is a human donor in a cohort sampled during active COVID-19.

In this sample, this clone turned up once. V and J are TRBV12-3 or TRBV12-4 and TRBJ2-3; D is uncertain. Trimming left V 4 bases short and J 5 bases short, with 4 bases between. The length of the CDR3 is 11 residues. CDR3 region: CASSSRDTQYF. DNA of the CDR3: TGTGCCAGCAGTTCTCGAGATACGCAGTATTTT.

The chain has TRBV24-1 and TRBJ2-3; 7 bases agree with TRBD2. V dropped 2 bases and J dropped 3; count of bases not matched to a gene: 7. This CDR3 is built from 16 residues. The germline V gene encodes CDR1 KGHDR and CDR2 SFDVKD. In DNA form, the CDR3 reads TGTGCCACCAGTGATTACGGGGCGGGGGTAACAGATACGCAGTATTTT. The encoded protein is CATSDYGAGVTDTQYF.

This chain joins TRBV24-1 and TRBJ2-7; 10 bases agree with TRBD2. This CDR3 is 15 amino acids long. After removal of 7 bases from V and 1 base from J, the junction contained 6 bases not matched to a gene. From germline, CDR1 is KGHDR and CDR2 SFDVKD. The CDR3 reads CATRRASGGSYEQYF. The CDR3 DNA is TGTGCCACCAGAAGAGCTAGCGGGGGATCCTACGAGCAGTACTTC.

The sample holds a few counts of this clone. V is TRBV6-1 and J is TRBJ2-2, with 11 bases matching TRBD2. V lost 2 bases and J lost 5; bases outside the gene matches: 4. Germline V CDR1 and CDR2: MNHNS, SASEGT. The CDR3 length is 16 residues. The CDR3 DNA sequence: TGTGCCAGCAGTGAAATACTAGCGGGGGTGACCGGGGAGCTGTTTTTT. Its translation: CASSEILAGVTGELFF.

A remark on this clone: Other DNA sequences in this specimen translate into the identical CDR3. CDR3 protein: CASSLAGGSNQPQHF. CDR3 DNA sequence: TGCGCCAGCAGCTTGGCCGGAGGCAGCAATCAGCCCCAGCATTTT. The chain has TRBV5-1 and TRBJ1-5; D unclear. CDR1 is SGHRS and CDR2 is YFSETQ in the germline V gene. The CDR3 consists of 15 residues. The V end lost 0 bases, the J end lost 1 base, and 8 bases lay between the germline ends.

The chain has TRBV24-1 and TRBJ1-2; maybe TRBD1 (6 bases). Germline V gene lookup returns CDR1 KGHDR and CDR2 SFDVKD. CDR3 length: 16 residues. V was clipped by 3 bases and J by 3 bases, with 16 bases between them. The CDR3 loop reads CATSDPLPTGHYGYTF. The CDR3 DNA reads TGTGCCACCAGTGATCCCCTACCGACAGGACACTATGGCTACACCTTC.

The rearrangement links TRBV9 to TRBJ2-4; TRBD2 matches at 11 bases. The germline CDR1 and CDR2 sequences are SGDLS and YYNGEE. The CDR3 has 15 residues. Trimming cost V 4 bases and J 4 bases; bases outside gene matches: 4. The CDR3 DNA sequence: TGTGCCAGCAGCTTGGGGACTAGCGGTAAAAACATTCAGTACTTC. Translated, it gives CASSLGTSGKNIQYF.

This clone was seen a single time. The CDR3 bases are TGTGCCAGCAGCCAATCCGGGACAGGGGTAAGAGCTTTCTTT. It encodes CASSQSGTGVRAFF. The chain recombines TRBV14 with TRBJ1-1, with TRBD1 identical over 10 bases. J gave up 10 bases and V 2 bases, and 7 bases lay outside the gene matches. Germline CDR1 reads SGHDN; CDR2 reads FVKESK. The CDR3 is 14 amino acids.

This rearrangement joins TRBV20-1 to TRBJ2-4; TRBD1 matches 11 bases. After removal of 3 bases from V and 2 bases from J, the junction contained 6 bases not matched to a gene. Germline CDR1 and CDR2: DFQATT and SNEGSKA (reference sequence). The length of the CDR3 is 16 residues. CDR3 sequence reads: CSASWDRGESKNIQYF. CDR3 in DNA: TGCAGTGCTAGTTGGGACAGGGGGGAATCCAAAAACATTCAGTACTTC.